The 13 T cell receptor beta chains given below trace back to one sample, sequenced in a study of OX40 agonist ivuxolimab in advanced cancers. TCRdb's table, derived via immunoSEQ multiplex PCR, lists solely in-frame clones and lacks some. The sample contains 78,000 or so clones, around nine tenths of which appear only once. The specimen was CD4+ or CD8+ T cells sorted from blood, collected in a trial of the OX40 agonist ivuxolimab. The receptors stem from an adult with an advanced solid tumor such as melanoma, head and neck, liver or kidney cancer.

V and J are TRBV19 and TRBJ1-1; TRBD1 matches at 7 bases. This CDR3 is built from 17 residues. V gave up 3 bases and J gave up 4 bases; unmatched junction bases: 14. Looked up from germline, CDR1 is LNHDA and CDR2 is SQIVND (reference sequence). The CDR3 loop reads CASSIMSGAGGFTEAFF. DNA for the CDR3: TGTGCCAGTAGTATTATGAGTGGGGCAGGGGGGTTCACTGAAGCTTTCTTT.

This chain joins TRBV6-5 and TRBJ2-7, with D perhaps matching TRBD1 (6 bases). The CDR3 has 13 amino acids. Trimming removed 2 bases at V and 4 bases at J, with 9 bases between. Germline values: CDR1 MNHEY, CDR2 SVGAGI. The CDR3 sequence: CASSYRRGYEQYF. CDR3 bases: TGTGCCAGCAGTTACCGCAGGGGTTACGAGCAGTACTTC.

The gene calls are TRBV28 and TRBJ2-1; no clear D. Germline V gives CDR1 MDHEN, CDR2 SYDVKM. The CDR3 spans 14 residues. V was cut by 7 bases and J by 7 bases, with 17 bases left in between. For the CDR3, the DNA is TGTGCCAGCAAGGACGGACCTCCTCAGAATGAGCAGTTCTTC. Amino acid sequence: CASKDGPPQNEQFF. Using reference TRBV28 and TRBJ2-1 for the parts outside the CDR3, the full variable domain is DVKVTQSSRYLVKRTGEKVFLECVQDMDHENMFWYRQDPGLGLRLIYFSYDVKMKEKGDIPEGYSVSREKKERFSLILESASTNQTSMYLCASKDGPPQNEQFFGPGTRLTVL.

In this sample, this clone turned up a few times. The chain has TRBV5-6 and TRBJ2-7; TRBD1 is a possible D gene (6 bases). With 2 bases removed from V and 2 bases from J, the gap between germline ends came to 11 bases. The CDR3 is made up of 14 amino acids. Germline CDR1 reads SGHDT; CDR2 reads YYEEEE. CDR3 amino acids: CASSFSGVPYEQYF. CDR3 nucleotides: TGTGCCAGCAGCTTTTCAGGGGTCCCCTACGAGCAGTACTTC. The variable domain in full, completed from reference TRBV5-6 and TRBJ2-7, reads DAGVTQSPTHLIKTRGQQVTLRCSPKSGHDTVSWYQQALGQGPQFIFQYYEEEERQRGNFPDRFSGHQFPNYSSELNVNALLLGDSALYLCASSFSGVPYEQYFGPGTRLTVT.

This clone was counted a single time. This sequence joins TRBV5-1 and TRBJ1-5; maybe TRBD1 (5 bases). The CDR3 consists of 15 residues. V lost 0 bases to trimming and J lost 3 bases, with 10 bases between them. Looked up from germline, CDR1 is SGHRS and CDR2 is YFSETQ. CDR3 in amino acids: CASSLEGRDNQPQHF. The CDR3 DNA is TGCGCCAGCAGCTTGGAAGGCAGGGACAATCAGCCCCAGCATTTT.

Only one count was recorded for this clone. J is TRBJ1-5 and V is TRBV6-1; no clear D. Germline V gene data show CDR1 as MNHNS and CDR2 as SASEGT. The CDR3 contains 12 residues. V gave up 1 base and J gave up 15 bases, with 13 bases separating them. Here the CDR3 DNA reads TGTGCCAGCAGTGAAGGGGGTGGATTTACGCATTTT. It translates to CASSEGGGFTHF.

This clone has a single count. One end of the junction varies from germline; a read error may be responsible. The chain is built from TRBV7-2 and TRBJ2-7; 9 nucleotides align to TRBD1. There are 14 residues in the CDR3. The germline gives CDR1 SGHTA, CDR2 FQGNSA. CDR3 in DNA: TGCGCCAGCAGCCAAGGGACAGGGCCCTACGAGCAGTACTTC. Translating it yields CASSQGTGPYEQYF.

CDR3 sequence reads: CASSLWAIGAGNEKLFF. The CDR3 DNA sequence: TGTGCCAGCAGTTTATGGGCTATTGGGGCAGGGAATGAAAAACTGTTTTTT. The chain links TRBV27 to TRBJ1-4; D might be TRBD1 (5 bases). In germline, CDR1 is MNHEY, CDR2 SMNVEV (reference sequence). V was shortened by 1 base and J by 5 bases, with 17 bases between the two germline ends. This CDR3 is built from 17 residues.

About this clone: In the same sample, other DNA sequences code for this CDR3. The V and J genes are TRBV6-5 and TRBJ1-1; D remains ambiguous. V was clipped by 7 bases and J by 3 bases, with 6 bases between them. The CDR3 covers 11 residues. Germline V gene lookup returns CDR1 MNHEY and CDR2 SVGAGI. CDR3 sequence: CASTQYTEAFF. CDR3 coding DNA: TGTGCCAGCACCCAGTACACTGAAGCTTTCTTT.

The chain carries TRBV2 and TRBJ2-1; 10 bases map to TRBD2. With 6 bases clipped from V and 5 bases from J, the junction kept 7 bases outside the gene matches. The CDR3 totals 15 residues. In germline, CDR1 is SNHLY, CDR2 FYNNEI. CDR3 nucleotides: TGTGCCAGCAGGCAACTAGCGGGGACCGACAATGAGCAGTTCTTC. Protein: CASRQLAGTDNEQFF.

The rearrangement uses TRBV15 and TRBJ1-2; D is unresolved. The germline V and J ends were trimmed by 0 bases and 2 bases, with 7 bases remaining between them. The CDR3 covers 14 residues. Looked up from germline, CDR1 is LNHNV and CDR2 is YYDKDF (reference sequence). The DNA of the CDR3 is TGTGCCACCAGCAGAGATAAGGGAAACTATGGCTACACCTTC. Translated, it gives CATSRDKGNYGYTF.

The chain uses TRBV30 and TRBJ2-7; D is unresolved. The CDR3 covers 12 residues. Germline values: CDR1 GTSNPN, CDR2 SVGIG (reference sequence). V gave up 2 bases and J gave up 6 bases, with 11 bases separating them. The CDR3 spells CAWSFQVGEQYF. The DNA for the CDR3 is TGTGCCTGGAGTTTCCAGGTAGGCGAGCAGTACTTC.

The V call is TRBV19, the J call TRBJ2-1, with 9 bases that match TRBD1. The CDR3 length is 18 residues. V shed 4 bases, J shed 8 bases, and the junction held 18 bases outside the gene matches. Germline V gives CDR1 LNHDA, CDR2 SQIVND (reference sequence). This chain's CDR3 is CASSSRYRGRPPVDEQFF. The DNA of the CDR3 is TGTGCCAGTAGTAGCCGCTACAGGGGGCGACCCCCCGTGGATGAGCAGTTCTTC.